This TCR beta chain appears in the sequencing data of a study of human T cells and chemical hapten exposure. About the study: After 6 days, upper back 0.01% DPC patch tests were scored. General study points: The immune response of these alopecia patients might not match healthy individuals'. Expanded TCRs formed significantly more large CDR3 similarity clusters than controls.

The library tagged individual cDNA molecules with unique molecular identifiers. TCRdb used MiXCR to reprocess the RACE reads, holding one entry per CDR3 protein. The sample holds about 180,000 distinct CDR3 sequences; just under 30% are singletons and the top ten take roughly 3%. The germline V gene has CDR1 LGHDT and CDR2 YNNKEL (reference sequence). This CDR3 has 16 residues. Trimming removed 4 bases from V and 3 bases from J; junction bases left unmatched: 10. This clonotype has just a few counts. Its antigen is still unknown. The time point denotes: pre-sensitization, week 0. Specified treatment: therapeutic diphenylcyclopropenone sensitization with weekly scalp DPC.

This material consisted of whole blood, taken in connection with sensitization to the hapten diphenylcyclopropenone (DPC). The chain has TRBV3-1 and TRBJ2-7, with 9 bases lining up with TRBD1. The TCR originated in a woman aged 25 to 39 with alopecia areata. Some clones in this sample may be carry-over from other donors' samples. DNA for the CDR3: TGTGCCAGCAGCCGCCCGGGACAGGGAATAAGCTACGAGCAGTACTTC. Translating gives CASSRPGQGISYEQYF.